This T cell receptor (beta chain) was recovered during a study of chemoradiotherapy in HPV16-positive cancers. Trimming cost V 6 bases and J 2 bases, with 20 bases left between them. Germline V CDR1 and CDR2: SGHRS, YFSETQ. The CDR3 is made up of 16 amino acids. Measured with immunoSEQ multiplex PCR; TCRdb has only the in-frame clones, and not every one. The sample lists around 68,000 clones, around nine tenths occurring once. This TCR came from a human donor with HPV-associated anogenital cancer. The chain combines TRBV5-1 with TRBJ2-5; D possibly uses TRBD1 or TRBD2 (7 bases each). Material: blood, obtained from a patient who underwent chemoradiotherapy. In DNA form, the CDR3 reads TGCGCCAGCATAGGGGGCCCTGCGGGGGTGCAAGAGACCCAGTACTTC. Translating it yields CASIGGPAGVQETQYF.